This T cell receptor beta chain derives from a study of OX40 agonist ivuxolimab in advanced cancers. Study details: People in dose escalation had one of these cancers: hepatocellular carcinoma, melanoma, renal cell or head and neck cancer.

This CDR3 is built from 13 residues. The germline CDR1 and CDR2 sequences are SGHAT and FQNNGV. V lost 5 bases, J lost 2 bases, and 10 bases lay in between. Study outcomes and limitations: Researchers did not determine the expanded peripheral T cells' antigen specificity.

Repertoires were generated with immunoSEQ multiplex PCR, while TCRdb's copy carries only in-frame clones and drops some. The table has 60,000 to 75,000 clones, 70% to 90% seen once; the top ten hold roughly 0.77%. This clone has a single count. Its target is not known. The clonotype was recovered from an adult with an advanced solid tumor such as melanoma, head and neck, liver or kidney cancer. The chain joins TRBV11-2 to TRBJ2-7, with D possibly being TRBD1 (6 bases). Sequenced material: CD4+ or CD8+ T cells sorted from blood, taken in a trial of the OX40 agonist ivuxolimab. CDR3 residues: CASSRYRAYEQYF. DNA of the CDR3: TGTGCCAGCAGCCGATACAGGGCCTACGAGCAGTACTTC.